This is a list of T cell receptor beta chains from one sample in a study of T cells after yellow fever vaccination. MiXCR was run by TCRdb on the 5' RACE reads, yielding one entry per CDR3 protein. The sample contains hundreds of thousands of distinct CDR3 sequences, approximately 4% of which appear only once. The starting material was PBMCs, obtained 5 days after the yellow fever booster vaccination. These receptors all stem from a man aged 18-30 years who received the YFV17D yellow fever vaccine. Both conserved end residues are part of each CDR3. Each record gives: D gene, clone size, J gene, V gene, CDR3 protein, CDR3 DNA. The D gene is left open where the match is weak. The size of a clone is reported for some rows only, either as once, few or many, or as a class for expanded clones.

d_gene: -
abundance: few
j_gene: TRBJ1-4
v_gene: TRBV10-3
CDR3aa: CAISGDHEKLFF
CDR3nt: TGTGCCATCAGTGGGGACCACGAAAAACTGTTTTTT

d_gene: -
abundance: few
j_gene: TRBJ1-3
v_gene: TRBV3-1
CDR3aa: CASSQVPGRNTIYF
CDR3nt: TGTGCCAGCAGCCAAGTACCAGGGAGGAACACCATATATTTT

d_gene: -
abundance: many
j_gene: TRBJ2-2
v_gene: TRBV7-9
CDR3aa: CASSSKRARNTGELFF
CDR3nt: TGTGCCAGCAGCTCCAAGCGGGCCCGGAACACCGGGGAGCTGTTTTTT

d_gene: TRBD1
abundance: few
j_gene: TRBJ1-2
v_gene: TRBV6-5
CDR3aa: CASSYSETGYYGYTF
CDR3nt: TGTGCCAGCAGTTACTCGGAGACAGGGTATTACGGCTACACCTTC

d_gene: -
abundance: few
j_gene: TRBJ1-4
v_gene: TRBV2
CDR3aa: CASSDFEKLFF
CDR3nt: TGTGCCAGCAGTGACTTTGAAAAACTGTTTTTT

d_gene: -
abundance: few
j_gene: TRBJ2-7
v_gene: TRBV5-5
CDR3aa: CASSFRGSQYEQYF
CDR3nt: TGTGCCAGCAGCTTCCGCGGGTCTCAGTACGAGCAGTACTTC

d_gene: -
abundance: -
j_gene: TRBJ1-6
v_gene: TRBV6-5
CDR3aa: CASDYGRTDSPLHF
CDR3nt: TGTGCCAGCGACTATGGCAGGACAGATTCACCCCTCCACTTT

d_gene: -
abundance: few
j_gene: TRBJ1-1
v_gene: TRBV7-9
CDR3aa: CASSLGAAHQNTEAFF
CDR3nt: TGTGCCAGCAGCTTAGGTGCAGCGCACCAGAACACTGAAGCTTTCTTT

d_gene: -
abundance: many
j_gene: TRBJ1-2
v_gene: TRBV12-3/TRBV12-4
CDR3aa: CASADVRGAYGYTF
CDR3nt: TGTGCCAGCGCCGACGTGAGGGGCGCCTATGGCTACACCTTC

d_gene: -
abundance: -
j_gene: TRBJ1-2
v_gene: TRBV19
CDR3aa: CASSIPGLNYGYTF
CDR3nt: TGTGCCAGTAGTATCCCAGGGCTTAACTATGGCTACACCTTC

d_gene: -
abundance: -
j_gene: TRBJ2-7
v_gene: TRBV14
CDR3aa: CASSRRRWDYEQYF
CDR3nt: TGTGCCAGCAGCCGAAGACGATGGGACTACGAGCAGTACTTC

d_gene: -
abundance: many
j_gene: TRBJ2-7
v_gene: TRBV5-1
CDR3aa: CASSSAGTLVYEQYF
CDR3nt: TGCGCCAGCAGCTCGGCCGGGACATTGGTCTACGAGCAGTACTTC

d_gene: TRBD1
abundance: few
j_gene: TRBJ1-2
v_gene: TRBV6-6
CDR3aa: CASSTGTAYGYTF
CDR3nt: TGTGCCAGCAGTACCGGGACAGCCTATGGCTACACCTTC

d_gene: -
abundance: many
j_gene: TRBJ2-7
v_gene: TRBV19
CDR3aa: CASSTGTSYEQYF
CDR3nt: TGTGCCAGTAGTACAGGGACGTCCTACGAGCAGTACTTC

d_gene: -
abundance: many
j_gene: TRBJ1-5
v_gene: TRBV2
CDR3aa: CASSGGESNQPQHF
CDR3nt: TGTGCCAGCAGTGGAGGGGAGAGCAATCAGCCCCAGCATTTT

d_gene: -
abundance: many
j_gene: TRBJ2-2
v_gene: TRBV6-2/TRBV6-3
CDR3aa: CASGGFETGELFF
CDR3nt: TGTGCCAGCGGGGGATTCGAAACCGGGGAGCTGTTTTTT

d_gene: TRBD2
abundance: many
j_gene: TRBJ2-7
v_gene: TRBV28
CDR3aa: CASSFGGGGYEQYF
CDR3nt: TGTGCCAGCAGTTTTGGCGGGGGGGGGTACGAGCAGTACTTC